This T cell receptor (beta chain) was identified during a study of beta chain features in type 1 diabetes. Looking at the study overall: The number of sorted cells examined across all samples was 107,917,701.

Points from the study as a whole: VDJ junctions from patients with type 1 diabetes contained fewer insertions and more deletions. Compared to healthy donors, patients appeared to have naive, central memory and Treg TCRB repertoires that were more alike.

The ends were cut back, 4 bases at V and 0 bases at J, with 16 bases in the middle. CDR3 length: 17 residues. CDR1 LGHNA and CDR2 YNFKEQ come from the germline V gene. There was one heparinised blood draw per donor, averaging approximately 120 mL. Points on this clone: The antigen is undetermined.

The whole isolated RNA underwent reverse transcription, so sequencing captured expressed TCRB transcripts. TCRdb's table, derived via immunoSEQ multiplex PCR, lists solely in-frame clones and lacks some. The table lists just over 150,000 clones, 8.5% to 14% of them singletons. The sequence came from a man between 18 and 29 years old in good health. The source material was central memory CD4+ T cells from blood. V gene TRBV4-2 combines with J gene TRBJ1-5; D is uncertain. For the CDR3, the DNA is TGTGCCAGCAGCCCCTTGGCCCGGGGTAATAGCAATCAGCCCCAGCATTTT. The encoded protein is CASSPLARGNSNQPQHF.